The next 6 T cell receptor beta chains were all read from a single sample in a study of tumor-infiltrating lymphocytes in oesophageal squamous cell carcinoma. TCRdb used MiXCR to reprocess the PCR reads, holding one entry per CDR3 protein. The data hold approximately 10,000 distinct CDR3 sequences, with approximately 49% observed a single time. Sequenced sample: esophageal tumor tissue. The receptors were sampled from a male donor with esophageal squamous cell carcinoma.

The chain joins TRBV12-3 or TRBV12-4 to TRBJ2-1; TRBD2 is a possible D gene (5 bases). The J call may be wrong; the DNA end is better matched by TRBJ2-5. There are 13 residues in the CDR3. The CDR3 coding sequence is TGTGCCAGCAGTTTAGGGGGAGAAGAGACCCAGTACTTC. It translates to CASSLGGEETQYF.

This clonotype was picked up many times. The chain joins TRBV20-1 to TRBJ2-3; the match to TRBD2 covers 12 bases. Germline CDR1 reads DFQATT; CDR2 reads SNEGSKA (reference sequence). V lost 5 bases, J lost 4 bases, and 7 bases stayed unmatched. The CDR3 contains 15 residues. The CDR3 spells CSAGPPSGRADTQYF. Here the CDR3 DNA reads TGCAGTGCTGGGCCGCCTAGCGGGAGGGCAGATACGCAGTATTTT.

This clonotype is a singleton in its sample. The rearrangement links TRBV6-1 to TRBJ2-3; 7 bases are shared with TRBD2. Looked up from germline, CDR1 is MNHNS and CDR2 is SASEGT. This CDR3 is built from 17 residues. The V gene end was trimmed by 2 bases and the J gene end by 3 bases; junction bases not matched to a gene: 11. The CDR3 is CASSEKLGGEGTDTQYF. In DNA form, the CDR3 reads TGTGCCAGCAGTGAAAAACTTGGGGGGGAGGGGACAGATACGCAGTATTTT.

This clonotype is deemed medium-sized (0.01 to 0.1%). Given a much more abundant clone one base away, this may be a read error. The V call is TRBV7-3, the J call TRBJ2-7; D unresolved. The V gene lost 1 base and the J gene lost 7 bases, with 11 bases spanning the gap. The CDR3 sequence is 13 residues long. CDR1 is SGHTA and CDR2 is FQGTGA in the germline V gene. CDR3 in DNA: TGTGCCAGCAGCTTAAACACCTACAATGAGCAGTACTTC. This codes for CASSLNTYNEQYF.

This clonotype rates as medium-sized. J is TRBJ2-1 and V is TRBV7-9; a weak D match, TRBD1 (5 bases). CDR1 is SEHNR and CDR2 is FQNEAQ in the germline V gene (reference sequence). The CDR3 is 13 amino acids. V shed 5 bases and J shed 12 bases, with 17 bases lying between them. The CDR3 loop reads CASSRPPGRWQFF. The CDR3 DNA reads TGTGCCAGCAGCAGACCCCCAGGGCGGTGGCAGTTCTTC.

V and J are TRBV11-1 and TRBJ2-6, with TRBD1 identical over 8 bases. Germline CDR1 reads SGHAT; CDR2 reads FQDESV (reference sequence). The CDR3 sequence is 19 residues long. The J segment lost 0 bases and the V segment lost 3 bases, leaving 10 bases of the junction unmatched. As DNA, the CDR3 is TGTGCCAGCAGCTTTACATACGGGGACAGGATCTCTGGGGCCAACGTCCTGACTTTC. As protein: CASSFTYGDRISGANVLTF.